This passage covers 30 T cell receptor beta chains from one sample sequenced in a study of cytomegalovirus exposure and HLA in healthy donors. Primers for the PCR totalled 60 Vbeta and 13 Jbeta. TCRdb's copy holds only in-frame clones and misses some; the assay was immunoSEQ multiplex PCR. The data hold 150,000 or so clones, with around 78% observed a single time. The sequencing sample was made of PBMCs. The receptor set was obtained from a woman in her forties in good health and CMV-seronegative.

The CDR3 region has the DNA TGTGCCAGCAGTTTAATGGCGGAAGAGACCCAGTACTTC. This sequence encodes CASSLMAEETQYF. V is TRBV6-5 and J is TRBJ2-5, with D hard to call. V was clipped by 4 bases and J by 3 bases, with 9 bases between them. Germline CDR1 is MNHEY and CDR2 is SVGAGI. There are 13 residues in the CDR3.

This chain uses TRBV29-1 with TRBJ2-5; D is possibly TRBD1 (6 bases). The J call may be incorrect, as the DNA end agrees better with TRBJ2-7. This CDR3 is built from 12 residues. CDR1 is SQVTM, CDR2 ANQGSEA, per germline. The CDR3 sequence: CSVLTGPYEQYF. The CDR3 region has the DNA TGCAGCGTCCTGACAGGCCCCTACGAGCAGTACTTC.

This clone has only a few counts. This chain connects TRBV7-8 to TRBJ1-3; a possible D gene is TRBD1 (6 bases). Trimming shortened V by 5 bases and J by 2 bases, and 10 bases separated the two germline ends. Germline V CDR1 and CDR2: SGHVS, FQNEAQ. CDR3 length: 14 amino acids. CDR3 sequence: CASSPQGAGNTIYF. DNA of the CDR3: TGTGCCAGCAGCCCACAGGGAGCTGGAAACACCATATATTTT.

DNA for the CDR3: TGTGCCTGGAGCCTAGGACAGGGAAATGAGCAGTTCTTC. Its translation is CAWSLGQGNEQFF. V is TRBV30 and J is TRBJ2-1; the match to TRBD1 covers 8 bases. This CDR3 has 13 amino acids. CDR1 is GTSNPN, CDR2 SVGIG, per germline (reference sequence). J was trimmed by 7 bases and V by 3 bases; bases with no gene match: 5.

This clone was counted a few times. The gene calls are TRBV11-2 and TRBJ1-2; 7 bases are shared with TRBD1. CDR1 is SGHAT and CDR2 is FQNNGV in the germline V gene. This CDR3 is built from 16 residues. Unmatched junction bases numbered 5, after V lost 1 base and J lost 0 bases. The CDR3 coding sequence is TGTGCCAGCAGCTTAGGTTGGGACAGCTCTAACTATGGCTACACCTTC. This codes for CASSLGWDSSNYGYTF.

V gene TRBV5-1 combines with J gene TRBJ2-1; TRBD2 might be the D (7 bases). Trimming took off 0 bases at V and 8 bases at J, with 18 bases between the two ends. The CDR3 has 16 amino acids. Germline CDR1 reads SGHRS; CDR2 reads YFSETQ. This CDR3 is CASSLVGGARGHEQFF. In DNA, the CDR3 is TGCGCCAGCAGCTTGGTAGGGGGGGCCAGGGGTCATGAGCAGTTCTTC.

V is TRBV19 and J is TRBJ2-1; TRBD1 aligns across 12 bases. The germline CDR1 and CDR2 sequences are LNHDA and SQIVND (reference sequence). V shed 7 bases and J 7 bases; nucleotides not matched to a gene: 8. This CDR3 contains 15 residues. The CDR3 is CASKEGTGGRNEQFF. CDR3 bases: TGTGCCAGTAAGGAGGGGACAGGGGGCAGGAATGAGCAGTTCTTC.

The V gene is TRBV10-3, the J gene TRBJ2-6, with 10 bases matching TRBD1. V lost 1 base to trimming and J lost 2 bases; unmatched junction nucleotides: 2. CDR1 and CDR2 from the germline V gene are ENHRY and SYGVKD. This CDR3 spans 17 amino acids. CDR3 DNA: TGTGCCATCAGTGAGTGGGGGACAGGGGCTGGGGCCAACGTCCTGACTTTC. Its translation is CAISEWGTGAGANVLTF.

The chain links TRBV10-3 to TRBJ1-1; D is undetermined. CDR3 size: 13 residues. Germline CDR1 reads ENHRY; CDR2 reads SYGVKD. V was pared by 8 bases and J by 0 bases, with 10 bases between. The CDR3 spells CAIAGGMNTEAFF. The CDR3 nucleotides are TGTGCCATCGCCGGAGGGATGAACACTGAAGCTTTCTTT.

This clone was picked up a small number of times. The chain carries TRBV6-1 and TRBJ2-3; 10 positions match TRBD1. This CDR3 contains 15 residues. With 6 bases clipped from V and 4 bases from J, the junction kept 7 bases outside the gene matches. From germline, CDR1 is MNHNS and CDR2 SASEGT. CDR3 coding DNA: TGTGCCAGCAGGACGGGGACAGGGGAGTCAGATACGCAGTATTTT. Residues: CASRTGTGESDTQYF.

This clone was seen only once. The rearrangement joins TRBV27 to TRBJ2-1; 14 nucleotides align to TRBD2. The germline V gene encodes CDR1 MNHEY and CDR2 SMNVEV (reference sequence). The CDR3 extends over 15 amino acids. Trimming removed 5 bases from V and 7 bases from J; junction bases left unmatched: 4. CDR3 in DNA: TGTGCCAGCAGTCAAGGACTAGCGGGAGGTAATGAGCAGTTCTTC. Its protein product is CASSQGLAGGNEQFF.

This chain links TRBV29-1 with TRBJ2-2; 9 bases align to TRBD1. This CDR3 contains 14 residues. Germline V gives CDR1 SQVTM, CDR2 ANQGSEA. With V trimmed by 6 bases and J by 4 bases, 6 bases remained unmatched. This CDR3 is CSVSGTGLTGELFF. The CDR3 bases are TGCAGCGTCTCCGGGACAGGGCTCACCGGGGAGCTGTTTTTT.

V usage is TRBV18 and J usage is TRBJ2-1, with D possibly TRBD1 on 7 matching bases. With 1 base removed from V and 8 bases from J, the gap between germline ends came to 12 bases. Germline V gene lookup returns CDR1 KGHSH and CDR2 LQKENI. The CDR3 runs 14 residues. The chain's CDR3 is CASSPRRGQDEQFF. CDR3 DNA sequence: TGTGCCAGCTCACCACGGAGGGGGCAGGATGAGCAGTTCTTC.

This clone was seen a handful of times. The genes are TRBV27 and TRBJ1-1, with a tentative D call TRBD1 (6 bases). Germline-derived CDR1 and CDR2 are MNHEY and SMNVEV (reference sequence). The CDR3 extends over 15 amino acids. Trimming removed 6 bases from V and 0 bases from J, with 14 bases in between. CDR3 sequence (DNA): TGTGCCAGCAGATTCACAGGGTCAATGAACACTGAAGCTTTCTTT. It translates to CASRFTGSMNTEAFF.

The chain couples TRBV6-6 to TRBJ1-5; the match to TRBD1 covers 8 bases. Germline V gene data show CDR1 as MNHNY and CDR2 as SVGAGI (reference sequence). J lost 9 bases, V lost 4 bases, and 11 bases had no gene match. The length of the CDR3 is 15 residues. The CDR3 here is CASSSSGTGFSPQHF. Written as DNA, the CDR3 is TGTGCCAGCAGTTCATCCGGGACAGGTTTTTCGCCCCAGCATTTT.

The chain employs TRBV5-1 and TRBJ1-4, with D unresolved. Germline CDR1 and CDR2: SGHRS and YFSETQ. V lost 2 bases to trimming and J lost 4 bases, with 9 bases between them. This CDR3 is built from 14 residues. The CDR3 nucleotides are TGCGCCAGCAGCTTAGAGGATTTTAATGAAAAACTGTTTTTT. Its translation: CASSLEDFNEKLFF.

This chain links TRBV5-6 with TRBJ1-3, with 7 bases lining up with TRBD1. Losses at the gene ends were 3 bases for V and 1 base for J; bases not matched to a gene: 4. The CDR3 runs 15 residues. Per germline, CDR1 SGHDT and CDR2 YYEEEE. CDR3 sequence (DNA): TGTGCCAGCAGCTCCACAGGGGAATCTGGAAACACCATATATTTT. Encoded protein: CASSSTGESGNTIYF.

The rearrangement uses TRBV5-1 and TRBJ2-1; 11 nucleotides align to TRBD2. Per germline, CDR1 SGHRS and CDR2 YFSETQ. CDR3 size: 15 residues. V was clipped by 0 bases and J by 9 bases; unmatched bases: 5. The CDR3 region has the DNA TGCGCCAGCAGCTTGGTAACTAGCGGGAGTGGTGAGCAGTTCTTC. Its translation is CASSLVTSGSGEQFF. Using reference TRBV5-1 and TRBJ2-1 for the parts outside the CDR3, the full variable domain is KAGVTQTPRYLIKTRGQQVTLSCSPISGHRSVSWYQQTPGQGLQFLFEYFSETQRNKGNFPGRFSGRQFSNSRSEMNVSTLELGDSALYLCASSLVTSGSGEQFFGPGTRLTVL.

The J gene is TRBJ2-5, the V gene TRBV6-1; TRBD2 matches at 9 bases. Germline CDR1 and CDR2: MNHNS and SASEGT. This CDR3 has 14 residues. The V gene end was trimmed by 6 bases and the J gene end by 1 base; junction bases not matched to a gene: 3. CDR3 nucleotides: TGTGCCAGCAGCTCGACTAGCGGCCAAGAGACCCAGTACTTC. Translating it yields CASSSTSGQETQYF.

V usage is TRBV5-1 and J usage is TRBJ1-3; no clear D. This CDR3 is built from 14 residues. Trimming stripped 0 bases from V and 4 bases from J, with 8 bases between. The V gene's germline CDR1 is SGHRS and CDR2 YFSETQ. CDR3 loop: CASSLVGYGNTIYF. DNA for the CDR3: TGCGCCAGCAGCTTGGTCGGGTACGGAAACACCATATATTTT.

The CDR3: CASSGGGSGLAGNEQFF. The CDR3 nucleotides are TGCGCCAGCAGTGGAGGGGGGTCGGGACTAGCGGGAAATGAGCAGTTCTTC. The V call is TRBV10-2, the J call TRBJ2-1, with 13 nucleotides matching TRBD2. J lost 7 bases, V lost 4 bases, and 10 bases had no gene match. Germline loops: CDR1 WSHSY, CDR2 SAAADI. The CDR3 is made up of 17 amino acids.

The chain couples TRBV28 to TRBJ1-3, with D possibly being TRBD1 (5 bases). The CDR3 extends over 13 amino acids. Between the trimmed V and J ends, which lost 7 bases and 7 bases, there was a span of 14 bases. Germline CDR1 is MDHEN and CDR2 is SYDVKM. CDR3 sequence (DNA): TGTGCCAGCACCGGGGGTAACATTAACACCATATATTTT. Protein sequence: CASTGGNINTIYF.

The V and J genes are TRBV27 and TRBJ1-2; no definite D call. The CDR3 length is 15 residues. Germline lookup yields CDR1 MNHEY and CDR2 SMNVEV (reference sequence). V lost 4 bases to trimming and J lost 0 bases, with 12 bases between them. CDR3 residues: CASSSLGAPNYGYTF. The CDR3 DNA follows: TGTGCCAGCAGTTCCCTAGGAGCACCTAACTATGGCTACACCTTC.

This clone was observed once. The chain is built from TRBV19 and TRBJ2-3; 8 nucleotides match TRBD2. Germline loops: CDR1 LNHDA, CDR2 SQIVND (reference sequence). The J segment lost 1 base and the V segment lost 5 bases, leaving 2 bases of the junction unmatched. The CDR3 runs 14 residues. As DNA, the CDR3 is TGTGCCAGTAGTCTCGGGGGGGGCACAGATACGCAGTATTTT. This translates into CASSLGGGTDTQYF.

V gene TRBV6-1 combines with J gene TRBJ2-3; 10 bases are shared with TRBD2. The CDR3 is 16 amino acids. Germline V lookup: CDR1 MNHNS, CDR2 SASEGT. With 2 bases clipped from V and 2 bases from J, the junction kept 4 bases outside the gene matches. The CDR3 reads CASSEMLAGVTDTQYF. The CDR3, as DNA: TGTGCCAGCAGTGAAATGCTAGCGGGGGTCACAGATACGCAGTATTTT.

CDR3 DNA sequence: TGTGCCAGCAGCTTTGGACTAGCTGGGGCCTACAATGAGCAGTTCTTC. This gives the protein CASSFGLAGAYNEQFF. The chain uses TRBV7-6 and TRBJ2-1, with TRBD2 identical over 8 bases. Germline assignment: CDR1 SGHVS and CDR2 FNYEAQ. With 3 bases clipped from V and 2 bases from J, the junction kept 6 bases outside the gene matches. CDR3 length: 16 residues.

The CDR3 loop reads CASSVGSHTDTQYF. CDR3 coding DNA: TGTGCCAGCAGTGTCGGGTCTCACACAGATACGCAGTATTTT. The chain couples TRBV6-1 to TRBJ2-3; D is uncertain. Trimming cost V 4 bases and J 2 bases, with 10 bases left between them. The CDR3 contains 14 residues. The germline gives CDR1 MNHNS, CDR2 SASEGT.

The chain uses TRBV13 and TRBJ2-7; D may be TRBD2 (6 bases). This CDR3 spans 12 amino acids. V lost 5 bases to trimming and J lost 6 bases, with 11 bases between them. From germline, CDR1 is PRHDT and CDR2 FYEKMQ (reference sequence). The CDR3, as DNA: TGTGCCAGCAGCCCTCTGGGGGGCGAGCAGTACTTC. It translates to CASSPLGGEQYF.

V gene TRBV7-9 combines with J gene TRBJ1-3; D uncertain. The CDR3 runs 17 residues. The V gene lost 5 bases and the J gene lost 0 bases, with 17 bases spanning the gap. The germline CDR1 and CDR2 sequences are SEHNR and FQNEAQ (reference sequence). The CDR3 protein is CASSPRGGPSSGNTIYF. The DNA for the CDR3 is TGTGCCAGCAGCCCGCGTGGCGGCCCCAGCTCTGGAAACACCATATATTTT.

The CDR3 DNA reads as TGTGCCAGCAGCATACGGACTAAATACCAAGAGACCCAGTACTTC. It is translated as CASSIRTKYQETQYF. This chain joins TRBV7-8 and TRBJ2-5; a possible D gene is TRBD2 (6 bases). Trimming removed 5 bases at V and 0 bases at J, with 13 bases between. Germline V CDR1 and CDR2: SGHVS, FQNEAQ. This CDR3 spans 15 amino acids.